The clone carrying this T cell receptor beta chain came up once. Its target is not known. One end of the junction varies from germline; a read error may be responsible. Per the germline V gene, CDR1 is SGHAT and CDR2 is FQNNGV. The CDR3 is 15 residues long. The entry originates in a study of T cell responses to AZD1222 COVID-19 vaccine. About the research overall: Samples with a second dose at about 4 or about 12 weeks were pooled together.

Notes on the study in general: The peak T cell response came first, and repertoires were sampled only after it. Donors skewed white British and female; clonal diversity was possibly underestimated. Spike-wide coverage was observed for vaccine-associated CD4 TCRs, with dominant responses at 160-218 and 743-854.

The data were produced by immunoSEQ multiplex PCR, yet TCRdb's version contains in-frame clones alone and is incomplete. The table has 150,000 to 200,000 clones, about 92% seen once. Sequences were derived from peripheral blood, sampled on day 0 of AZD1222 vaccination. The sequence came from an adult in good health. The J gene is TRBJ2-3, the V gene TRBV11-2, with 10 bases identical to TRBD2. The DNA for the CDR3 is TGTGCCAGCAGCCTAGAGTTAGCGGGGGGACTGACGCAGTATTTT. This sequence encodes CASSLELAGGLTQYF.